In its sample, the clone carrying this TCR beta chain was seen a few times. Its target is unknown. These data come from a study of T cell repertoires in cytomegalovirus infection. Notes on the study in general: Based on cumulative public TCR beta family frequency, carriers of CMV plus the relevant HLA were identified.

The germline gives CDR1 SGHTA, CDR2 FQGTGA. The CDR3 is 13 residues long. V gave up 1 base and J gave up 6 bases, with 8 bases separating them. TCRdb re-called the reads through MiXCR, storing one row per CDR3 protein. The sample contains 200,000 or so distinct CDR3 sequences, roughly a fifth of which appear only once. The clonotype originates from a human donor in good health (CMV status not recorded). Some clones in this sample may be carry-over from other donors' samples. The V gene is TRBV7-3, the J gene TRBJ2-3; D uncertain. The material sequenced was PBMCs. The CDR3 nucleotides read TGTGCCAGCAGCTTAAGTAAACGGGATACGCAGTATTTT. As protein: CASSLSKRDTQYF.